This T cell receptor beta chain was sequenced for a study of cytomegalovirus exposure and HLA in healthy donors. Study findings and constraints: After further analysis at a later stage, roughly 16,000 TCR beta sequences were associated with HLA alleles at 0.05 false discovery rate.

Primers: 60 Vbeta forward and 13 Jbeta reverse. Profiling relied on immunoSEQ multiplex PCR, and the TCRdb table lists in-frame clones only, not all of them. The sample yields more than 95,000 clones, approximately 83% seen once. Healthy bone marrow donors supplied every sample. About this clone: The target antigen is unknown.

The receptor was derived from a young man in good health and CMV-seronegative. The source material was PBMCs.

The CDR3 protein is CASSVDRGHGYTF. In nucleotides, the CDR3 is TGTGCCAGCAGCGTCGACAGGGGCCATGGCTACACCTTC. This sequence joins TRBV9 and TRBJ1-2; 8 positions match TRBD1. Germline lookup yields CDR1 SGDLS and CDR2 YYNGEE. CDR3 length equals 13 residues. V was clipped by 2 bases and J by 6 bases; unmatched bases: 3.